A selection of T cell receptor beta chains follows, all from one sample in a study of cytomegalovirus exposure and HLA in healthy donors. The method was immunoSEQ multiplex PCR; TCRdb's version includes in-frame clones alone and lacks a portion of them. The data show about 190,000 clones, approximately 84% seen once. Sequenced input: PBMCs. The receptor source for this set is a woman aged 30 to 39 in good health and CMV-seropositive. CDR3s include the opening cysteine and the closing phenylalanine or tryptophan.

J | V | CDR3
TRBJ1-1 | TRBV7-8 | CASSLATGGTNTEAFF
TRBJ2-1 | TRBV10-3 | CAISDFGGRNEQFF
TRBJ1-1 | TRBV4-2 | CASTPDLGEAEAFF
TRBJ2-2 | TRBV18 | CASSPSGGANTGELFF
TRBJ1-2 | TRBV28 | CASSQTGVYGYTF
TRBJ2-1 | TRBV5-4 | CASSPDRPGRLNYNEQFF
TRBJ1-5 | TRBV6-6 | CASSPRVDQPQHF
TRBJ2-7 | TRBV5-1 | CASSPYPPSSSYEQYF
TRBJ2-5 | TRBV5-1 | CASSFGTIQETQYF
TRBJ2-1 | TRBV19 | CASTRAGDYYNEQFF
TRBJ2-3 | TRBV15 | CATSRKLNRGLSTDTQYF
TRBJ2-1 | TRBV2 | CASSKWVASYNEQFF
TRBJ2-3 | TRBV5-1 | CASSLTRGTDTQYF
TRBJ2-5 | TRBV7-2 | CASSQGGRGALTETQYF
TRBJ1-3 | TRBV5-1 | CASSQTGQNSGNTIYF
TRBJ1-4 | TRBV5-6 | CASSRARGTVYEKLFF
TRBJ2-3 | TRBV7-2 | CASIKDRASRDTQYF
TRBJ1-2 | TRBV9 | CASSVRGSSYGYTF
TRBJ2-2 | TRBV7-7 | CASSPSGAGELFF
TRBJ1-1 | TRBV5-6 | CASSPLGDTEAFF
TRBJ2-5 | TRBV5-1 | CASSNRGGETQYF
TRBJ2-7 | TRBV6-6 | CASLSGGWQQYF
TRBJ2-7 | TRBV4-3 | CASSQGLAGDIVYEQYF
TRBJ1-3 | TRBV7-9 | CASSSPGEDSGNTIYF
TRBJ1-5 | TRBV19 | CASNPGQGRYSNQPQHF
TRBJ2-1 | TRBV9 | CASSEGLAESYNEQFF